A single T cell receptor (beta chain) is shown here with its context. The antigen remains undetermined. This specimen belongs to a study of T-cell reconstitution after alpha-beta-depleted transplantation in children. CDR1 is SGHDN and CDR2 is FVKESK in the germline V gene. Trimming cost V 0 bases and J 6 bases, with 9 bases left between them. This CDR3 has 13 residues. Study findings and constraints: Surviving recipient T cells and thymic progenitors produced the high day-60 TCRbeta diversity seen in some patients. By one year post-transplant, T-cell counts and diversity largely arose from T cells that were newly produced. Two months or so post-transplant, alpha-beta T cells reportedly derived from several hundred expanded graft clones.

Unique molecular identifiers featured in how the TCRbeta library was prepared. One entry per CDR3 protein results from TCRdb running MiXCR on the PCR reads. The table shows 700,000 to 950,000 distinct CDR3 sequences, with roughly 15% occurring only once. This chain uses TRBV14 with TRBJ2-7, with no clear D. The source of this sequence is a male patient aged 10-17 years who had a stem cell transplant for acute lymphoblastic leukemia, so the T cells may come from the graft donor. The specimen comprised PBMCs, mostly from graft donor cells, sampled 360 days after TCRalphabeta/CD19-depleted stem cell transplant. The CDR3 sequence: CASSQELAGEQYF. In DNA, the CDR3 is TGTGCCAGCAGCCAAGAGCTTGCCGGCGAGCAGTACTTC.